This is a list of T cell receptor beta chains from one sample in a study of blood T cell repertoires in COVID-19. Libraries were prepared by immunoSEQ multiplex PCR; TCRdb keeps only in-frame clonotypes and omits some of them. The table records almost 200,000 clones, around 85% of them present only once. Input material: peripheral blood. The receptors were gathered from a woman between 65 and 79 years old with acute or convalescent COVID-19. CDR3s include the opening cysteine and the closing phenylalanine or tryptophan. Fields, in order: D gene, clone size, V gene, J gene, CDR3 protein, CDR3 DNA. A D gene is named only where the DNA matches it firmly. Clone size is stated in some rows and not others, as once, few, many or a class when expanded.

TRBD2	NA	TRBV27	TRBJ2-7	CASSSIAGVREQYF	TGTGCCAGCAGTTCCATAGCGGGAGTGAGAGAGCAGTACTTC
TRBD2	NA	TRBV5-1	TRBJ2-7	CASSLVGLDARRYF	TGCGCCAGCAGCTTGGTAGGACTAGATGCCAGGCGGTACTTC
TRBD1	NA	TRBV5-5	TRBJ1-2	CASSSGTGGNGYTF	TGTGCCAGCAGCTCAGGGACAGGGGGGAATGGCTACACCTTC
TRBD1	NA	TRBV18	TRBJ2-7	CASSPSTGNSYEQYF	TGTGCCAGCTCACCTTCGACAGGGAACTCCTACGAGCAGTACTTC
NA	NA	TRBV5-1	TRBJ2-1	CASSPQGYNEQFF	TGCGCCAGCAGCCCACAGGGCTACAATGAGCAGTTCTTC
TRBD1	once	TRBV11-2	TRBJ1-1	CASSLAGTGRLRREAFF	TGTGCCAGCAGCTTAGCCGGGACAGGGCGCCTACGGAGGGAAGCTTTCTTT
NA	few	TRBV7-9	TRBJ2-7	CASSAVGGEQYF	TGTGCCAGCAGCGCTGTGGGAGGCGAGCAGTACTTC
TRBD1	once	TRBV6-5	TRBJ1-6	CASRPSQGPNSPLHF	TGTGCCAGCAGGCCTTCACAGGGGCCTAATTCACCCCTCCACTTT
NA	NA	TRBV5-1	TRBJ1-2	CASSLGRGANYGYTF	TGCGCCAGCAGCTTGGGCAGGGGAGCTAACTATGGCTACACCTTC
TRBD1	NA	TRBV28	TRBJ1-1	CASRGAPGDRSYQNTEAFF	TGTGCCAGCAGGGGAGCTCCGGGGGACAGAAGCTACCAGAACACTGAAGCTTTCTTT
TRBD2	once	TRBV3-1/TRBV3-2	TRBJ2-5	CASSQRGGETQYF	TGTGCCAGCAGCCAGCGGGGAGGGGAGACCCAGTACTTC
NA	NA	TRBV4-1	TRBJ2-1	CASSQRDGSYNEQFF	TGCGCCAGCAGCCAGAGAGACGGGTCCTACAATGAGCAGTTCTTC